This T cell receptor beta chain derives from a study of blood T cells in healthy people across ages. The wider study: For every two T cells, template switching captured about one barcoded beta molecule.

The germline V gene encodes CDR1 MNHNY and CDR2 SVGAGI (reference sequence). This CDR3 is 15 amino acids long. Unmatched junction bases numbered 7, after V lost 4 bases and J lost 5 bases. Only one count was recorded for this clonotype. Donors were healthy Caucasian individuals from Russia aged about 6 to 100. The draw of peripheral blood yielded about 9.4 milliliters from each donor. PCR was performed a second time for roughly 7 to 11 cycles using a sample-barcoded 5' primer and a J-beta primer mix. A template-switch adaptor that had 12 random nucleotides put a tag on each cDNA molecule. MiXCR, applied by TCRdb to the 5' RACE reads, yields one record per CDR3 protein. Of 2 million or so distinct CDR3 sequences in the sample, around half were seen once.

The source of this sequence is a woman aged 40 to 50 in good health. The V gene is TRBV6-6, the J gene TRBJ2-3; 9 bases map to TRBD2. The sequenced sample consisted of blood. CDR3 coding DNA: TGTGCCAGCAGTTCCTTAGCGGGGGAGGAAGATACGCAGTATTTT. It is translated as CASSSLAGEEDTQYF.